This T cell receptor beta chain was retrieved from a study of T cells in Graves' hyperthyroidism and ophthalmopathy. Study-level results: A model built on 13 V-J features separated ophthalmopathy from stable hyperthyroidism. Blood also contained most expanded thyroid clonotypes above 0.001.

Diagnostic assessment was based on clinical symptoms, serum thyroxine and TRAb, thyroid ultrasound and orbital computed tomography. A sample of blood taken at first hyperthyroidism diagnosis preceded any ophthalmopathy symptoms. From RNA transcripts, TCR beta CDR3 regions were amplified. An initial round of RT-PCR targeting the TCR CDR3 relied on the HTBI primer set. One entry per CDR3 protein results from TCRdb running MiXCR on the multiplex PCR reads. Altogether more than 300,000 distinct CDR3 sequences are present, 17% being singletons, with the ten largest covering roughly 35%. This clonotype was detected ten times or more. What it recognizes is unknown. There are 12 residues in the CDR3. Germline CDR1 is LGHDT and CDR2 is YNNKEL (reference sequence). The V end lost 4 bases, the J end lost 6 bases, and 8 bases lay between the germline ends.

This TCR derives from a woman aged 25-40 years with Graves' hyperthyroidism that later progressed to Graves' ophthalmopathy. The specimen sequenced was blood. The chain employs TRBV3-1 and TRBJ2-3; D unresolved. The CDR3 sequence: CASSLRRDTQYF. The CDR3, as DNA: TGTGCCAGCAGCCTCCGCCGGGATACGCAGTATTTT.